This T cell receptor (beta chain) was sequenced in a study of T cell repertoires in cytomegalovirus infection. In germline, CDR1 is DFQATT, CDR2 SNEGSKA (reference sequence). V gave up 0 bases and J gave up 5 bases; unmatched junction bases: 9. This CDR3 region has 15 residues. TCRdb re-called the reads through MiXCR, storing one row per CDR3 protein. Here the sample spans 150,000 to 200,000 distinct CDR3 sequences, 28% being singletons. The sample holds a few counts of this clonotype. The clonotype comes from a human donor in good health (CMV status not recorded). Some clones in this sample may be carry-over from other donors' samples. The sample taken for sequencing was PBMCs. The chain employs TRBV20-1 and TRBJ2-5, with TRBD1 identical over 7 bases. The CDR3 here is CSARDPTGSGETQYF. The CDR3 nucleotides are TGCAGTGCTAGAGACCCGACAGGGTCGGGGGAGACCCAGTACTTC.